This T cell receptor (beta chain) was sequenced during a study of HIV-infected patients and healthy controls. This clonotype showed up many times. CDR3 length equals 17 residues. Germline assignment: CDR1 LNHDA and CDR2 SQIVND (reference sequence). Trimming cost V 1 base and J 3 bases, with 18 bases left between them. Reverse transcription used 450 to 500 ng RNA and constant-region primers for alpha and beta. Each of the alpha and beta chains got its own library through chain-specific third strand synthesis with indices. The library had 12-nucleotide molecular identifiers formed by two random hexamers joined together. TCRdb redid the calling of the 5' RACE reads with MiXCR, one entry per CDR3 protein. The top ten hold approximately 3.4% of the sample, which has 15,000 to 20,000 distinct CDR3 sequences, 10% seen once. No cell fractionation was done, so the repertoire covers all unsorted peripheral blood T cells. An approximately 2.4 ml peripheral blood sample was taken for RNA.

The source is an adult in good health. The chain uses TRBV19 and TRBJ1-2, with D possibly matching TRBD1 (5 bases). The sequenced sample was blood. This CDR3 reads CASSIGFGGTLHYGYTF. The CDR3 DNA follows: TGTGCCAGTAGTATAGGTTTCGGCGGGACCCTTCACTATGGCTACACCTTC.